This T cell receptor (beta chain) was sequenced during a study of human T cells and chemical hapten exposure. Study information: Across samples, TCR yields varied, mostly owing to small differences in pooled library volumes.

The CDR3 runs 15 residues. Trimming took off 5 bases at V and 2 bases at J, with 13 bases between the two ends. Germline CDR1 reads SGHTA; CDR2 reads FQGNSA. The table lists this clonotype with many counts. TCRdb reprocessed the 5' RACE reads with MiXCR, giving one entry per CDR3 protein. The sample has about 140,000 distinct CDR3 sequences; roughly 4.1% are singletons. The authors' total RNA extraction used unfractionated whole blood. V and J are TRBV7-2 and TRBJ1-3; possible D gene TRBD1, 5 bases. The clonotype comes from a female donor in good health. The CDR3 region has the DNA TGTGCCAGCAGCCCAACGACGGGGGCTGGAAACACCATATATTTT. Translating gives CASSPTTGAGNTIYF.